This T cell receptor (beta chain) was sequenced during a study of shared clonotypes between healthy human individuals. The run depth of the assay was deep. Generated by immunoSEQ multiplex PCR, the TCRdb table keeps only in-frame clones and is missing some. The table shows about 2.1 million clones, with around 93% occurring only once. This CDR3 has 13 residues. Germline CDR1 is SNHLY and CDR2 is FYNNEI. V was cut by 6 bases and J by 0 bases, with 9 bases left in between. Comment on this clone: The target antigen is unknown.

Positively selected for CCR7, the CD45RO-negative cells used as naive CD8 cells excluded terminally differentiated effector memory CD45RA+ cells. Adult Caucasians living in Nashville, Tennessee made up all of the donors. Study outcomes and limitations: Non-shared clonotypes had lower generation probabilities than clonotypes shared by all four sorted-subset donors.

The chain has TRBV2 and TRBJ2-7; TRBD1 is a possible D gene (6 bases). Sequences were obtained from naive CD8+ T cells from PBMCs. The clonotype comes from a man younger than 35 in good health. Some clones in this sample may be carry-over from other donors' samples. As DNA, the CDR3 is TGTGCCAGCAGGGACAGTTCCTCCTACGAGCAGTACTTC. Protein sequence: CASRDSSSYEQYF.